This note documents a single T cell receptor (beta chain) sequence. This clonotype was observed a handful of times. Its antigen remains undetermined. Base quality data are lacking; no much larger clone is found one base away. The CDR3 covers 15 residues, taking in both the cysteine and the phenylalanine. Only the CDR3 portion is preserved as DNA: 45 bases, with reading frame beginning at the first base. Looking up the germline V gene yields CDR1 SGHDN and CDR2 FVKESK. The germline ends are 10 bases apart after V is trimmed by 2 bases and J by 1 base. This specimen belongs to a study of T-cell memory formation after mild COVID-19 (dated by TCRdb to the early 2020s). Some background on the complete study: TCR sequence clusters from the two donors were found to be largely donor specific. Longitudinal TCRalpha and TCRbeta repertoire sequencing tracked T-cell clones expanding and contracting after mild COVID-19 in two donors. Two young, previously healthy adult volunteers, one female and one male, were included in the cohort. The study at large found these results: Contracting CD4+ clones were located mainly in the CM and EM memory subsets, whereas CD8+ clones were found to be enriched in EMRA. Balanced CD4/CD8 phenotypes were observed for clones contracting from day 15 to 85, whereas a bias towards CD4+ was observed for a second wave of clones expanding from day 15 to 37. Only two mild cases were covered in the study, and larger cohorts including severe cases with pre-infection samples were considered necessary. SARS-CoV-2 specificity of the second-wave clones peaking on day 37 was not confirmed. The detection of some responding clones in pre-infection memory suggests that pre-existing cross-reactive memory T cells joined the SARS-CoV-2 response.

The sequencer was an Illumina NovaSeq 6000. TCRalpha and TCRbeta cDNA libraries were constructed by 5'RACE with constant-segment primers, with sample barcodes and unique molecular identifiers being introduced. RNA was extracted from every sample with Trizol reagent. Amplification of the libraries took two PCR steps, and the second step added a second sample barcode plus Illumina TruSeq adapters. Sequencing of the libraries was done on an Illumina NovaSeq, producing 2 x 150 bp paired-end reads. The original methods were these. With migec v1.2.7, reads were demultiplexed and then collapsed into UMI-guided consensus sequences. Using mixcr v2.1.11, the UMI consensuses were aligned to TRA and TRB V and J templates and assembled into clonotypes. Expanded or contracted clonotypes were those called significant by both edgeR and NoisET, with noise models trained on biological replicates. edgeR calls used a false discovery rate-adjusted p below 0.01 and a log2 fold-change threshold of 1. As an exploratory analysis of dynamics, PCA with hierarchical clustering was applied to max-normalized trajectories of the 1000 most abundant clonotypes. Separately sequenced CD4+ and CD8+ repertoires were used to assign a CD4 or CD8 phenotype to each responding clone. Using fastp at Q25 and MiXCR, TCRdb reprocessed the public reads and kept productive beta chains. CDR3 protein duplicates are merged, each entry listing the most common genes and DNA. TCRdb's processing, not the authors' own work, is the source of the V and J calls. The sample contains approximately 300,000 distinct CDR3 sequences, approximately 15% of them found a single time. In total, the top ten clones hold 22% of the sample.

Ficoll-Paque density gradient centrifugation was used to isolate PBMCs. Recombination joined TRBV14 with TRBJ2-3; TRBD1 is a weak D gene call, 6 bases matching. This sequence originates from a man aged 18 to 30 who had mild COVID-19 (a few samples of this study predate the infection). The sample titles of this study are shuffled in the database, so cell type and time point are left out; the donor was told from shared clones. Sample: PBMCs or a T cell subset sorted from them (not recorded which). CDR3 loop: CASSQFRGRTDTQYF. The DNA sequence is given as TGTGCCAGCAGCCAATTCAGGGGACGCACAGATACGCAGTATTTT.